The clone carrying this TCR beta chain was seen repeatedly, ten times or more. Its antigen remains unidentified. This sample is drawn from a study of blood T cells in healthy people across ages. Donors gave 8 to 10 milliliters of peripheral blood apiece. In each sample, at least 7 million PBMCs were isolated. The CDR3 loop spans 13 amino acids. V was trimmed by 2 bases and J by 5 bases, leaving 7 bases between them. Germline CDR1 is MDHEN and CDR2 is SYDVKM. Combining a sample-barcoded 5' primer with a J-beta primer mix, a second PCR ran for roughly 7 to 11 cycles. Via MiXCR, TCRdb re-called the 5' RACE reads, giving one row per CDR3 protein. The top ten hold approximately 13% of the sample, which has roughly 680,000 distinct CDR3 sequences, over 40% seen once. General study results and limits: Significant beta diversity loss was already apparent by age around 40, declining roughly linearly.

Sequenced sample: blood. The chain uses TRBV28 and TRBJ2-1; no clear D gene. This receptor was identified in a woman over 75 in good health. CDR3 nucleotide sequence: TGTGCCAGCAGTTTAGTCTCTCACAATGAGCAGTTCTTC. Protein sequence: CASSLVSHNEQFF.